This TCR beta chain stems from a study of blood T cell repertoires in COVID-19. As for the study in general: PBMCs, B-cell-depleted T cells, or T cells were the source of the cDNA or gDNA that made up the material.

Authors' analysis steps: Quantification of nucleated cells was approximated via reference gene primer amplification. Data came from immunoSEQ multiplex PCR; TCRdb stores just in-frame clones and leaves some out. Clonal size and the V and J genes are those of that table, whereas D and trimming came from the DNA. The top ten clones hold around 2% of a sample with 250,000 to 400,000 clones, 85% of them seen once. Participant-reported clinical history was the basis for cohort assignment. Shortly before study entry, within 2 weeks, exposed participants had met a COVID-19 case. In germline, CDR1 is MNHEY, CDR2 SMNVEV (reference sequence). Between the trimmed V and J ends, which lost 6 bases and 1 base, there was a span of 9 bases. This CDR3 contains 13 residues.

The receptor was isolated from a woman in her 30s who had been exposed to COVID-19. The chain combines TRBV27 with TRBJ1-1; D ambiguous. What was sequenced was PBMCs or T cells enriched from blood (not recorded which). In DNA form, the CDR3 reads TGTGCCAGCAGGGCAAAATCGAACACTGAAGCTTTCTTT. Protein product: CASRAKSNTEAFF.